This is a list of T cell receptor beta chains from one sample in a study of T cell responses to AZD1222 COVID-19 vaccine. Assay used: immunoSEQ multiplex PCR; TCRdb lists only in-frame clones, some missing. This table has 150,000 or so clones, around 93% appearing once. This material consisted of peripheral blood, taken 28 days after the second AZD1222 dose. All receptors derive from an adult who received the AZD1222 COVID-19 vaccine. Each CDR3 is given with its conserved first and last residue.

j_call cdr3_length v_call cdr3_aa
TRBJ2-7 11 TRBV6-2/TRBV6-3 CASSTTYEQYF
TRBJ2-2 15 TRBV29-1 CSVRLADANTGELFF
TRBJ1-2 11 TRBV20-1 CSAPIPGGYTF
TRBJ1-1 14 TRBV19 CASSIQGVNTEAFF
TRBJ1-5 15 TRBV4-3 CASSPYGVEDQPQHF
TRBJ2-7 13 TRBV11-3 CASSSSPAYEQYF
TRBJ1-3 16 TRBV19 CASSDPPLNSGNTIYF
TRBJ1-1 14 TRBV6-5 CASSPGTGPTEAFF
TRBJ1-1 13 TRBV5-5 CASSLEGHTEAFF
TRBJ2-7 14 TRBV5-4 CASSLEGGVYEQYF
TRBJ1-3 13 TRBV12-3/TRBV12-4 CASRYSSGNTIYF
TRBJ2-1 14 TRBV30 CAWSVLGLGNEQFF
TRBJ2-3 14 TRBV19 CAASPTSGGDTQYF
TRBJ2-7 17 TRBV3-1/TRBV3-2 CASSQDLRVGSSYEQYF
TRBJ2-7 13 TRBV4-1 CASSATSAYEQYF
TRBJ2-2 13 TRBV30 CAWSVRGAGELFF
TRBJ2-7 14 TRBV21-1 CASSPQRGGYEQYF
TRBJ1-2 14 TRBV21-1 CAKSQGGGQKGYTF
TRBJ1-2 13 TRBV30 CAWSRQGNYGYTF
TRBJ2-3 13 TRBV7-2 CASSTALTRTQYF
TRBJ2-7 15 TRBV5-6 CASSLGDRPTYEQYF
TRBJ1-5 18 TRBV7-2 CASSLAAQAQGGNQPQHF
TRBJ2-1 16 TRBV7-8 CASSPELAVGGNEQFF
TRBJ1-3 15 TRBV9 CASSVGLGTGNTIYF
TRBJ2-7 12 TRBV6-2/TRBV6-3 CASSDRGYEQYF
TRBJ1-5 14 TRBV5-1 CASSLTGGNQPQHF
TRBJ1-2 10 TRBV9 CASSRDGYTF
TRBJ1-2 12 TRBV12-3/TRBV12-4 CASSFRGYGYTF
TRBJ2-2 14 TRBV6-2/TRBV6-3 CASSPQGVPGELFF
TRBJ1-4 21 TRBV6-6 CASSVGVEGQGIRSTNEKLFF
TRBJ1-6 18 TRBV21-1 CASSKWRESSSYNSPLHF
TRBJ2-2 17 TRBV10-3 CAISPLQGPSNTGELFF